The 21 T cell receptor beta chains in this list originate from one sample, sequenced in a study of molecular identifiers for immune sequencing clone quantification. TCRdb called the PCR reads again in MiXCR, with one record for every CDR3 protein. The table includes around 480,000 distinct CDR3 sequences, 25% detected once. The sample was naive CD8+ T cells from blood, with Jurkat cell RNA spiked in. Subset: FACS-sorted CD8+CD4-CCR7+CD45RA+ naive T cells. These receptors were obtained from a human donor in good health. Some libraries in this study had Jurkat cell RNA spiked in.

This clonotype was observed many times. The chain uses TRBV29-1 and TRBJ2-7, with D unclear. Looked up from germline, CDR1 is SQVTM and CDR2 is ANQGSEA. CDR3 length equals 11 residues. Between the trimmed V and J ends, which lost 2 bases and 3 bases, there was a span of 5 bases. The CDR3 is CSVERDYEQYF. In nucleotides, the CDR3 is TGCAGCGTTGAAAGGGACTACGAGCAGTACTTC.

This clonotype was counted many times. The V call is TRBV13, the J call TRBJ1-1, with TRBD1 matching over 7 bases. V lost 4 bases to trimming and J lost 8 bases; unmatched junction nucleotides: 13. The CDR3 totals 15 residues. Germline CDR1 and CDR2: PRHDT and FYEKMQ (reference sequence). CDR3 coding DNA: TGTGCCAGCAGCTCCCCGGGACAGCGACGTTCAGAAGCTTTCTTT. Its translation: CASSSPGQRRSEAFF.

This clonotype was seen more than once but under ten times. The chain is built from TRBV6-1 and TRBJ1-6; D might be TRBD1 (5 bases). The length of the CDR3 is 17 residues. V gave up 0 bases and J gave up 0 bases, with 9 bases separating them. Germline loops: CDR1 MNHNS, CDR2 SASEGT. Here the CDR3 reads CASSEARGSSYNSPLHF. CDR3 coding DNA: TGTGCCAGCAGTGAAGCGCGGGGGAGCTCCTATAATTCACCCCTCCACTTT.

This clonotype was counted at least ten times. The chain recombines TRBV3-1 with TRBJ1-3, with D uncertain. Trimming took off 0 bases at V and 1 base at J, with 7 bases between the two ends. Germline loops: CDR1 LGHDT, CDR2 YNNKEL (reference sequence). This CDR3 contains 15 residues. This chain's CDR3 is CASSQDIGSGNTIYF. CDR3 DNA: TGTGCCAGCAGCCAAGATATCGGATCTGGAAACACCATATATTTT.

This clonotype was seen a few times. This CDR3 is CARTGLSFFAKNIQYF. In DNA, the CDR3 is TGTGCCAGGACCGGGCTCAGCTTTTTCGCCAAAAACATTCAGTACTTC. V usage is TRBV6-4 and J usage is TRBJ2-4; D is ambiguous. V lost 9 bases to trimming and J lost 1 base, with 19 bases between them. Germline values: CDR1 MRHNA, CDR2 SNTAGT. This CDR3 is 16 amino acids long.

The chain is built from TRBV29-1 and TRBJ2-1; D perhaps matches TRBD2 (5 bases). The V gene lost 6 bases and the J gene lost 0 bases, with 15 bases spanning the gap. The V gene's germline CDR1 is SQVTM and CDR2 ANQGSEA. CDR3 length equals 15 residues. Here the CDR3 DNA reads TGCAGCGTCAACATTCTAGCTAGCTCCTACAATGAGCAGTTCTTC. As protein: CSVNILASSYNEQFF.

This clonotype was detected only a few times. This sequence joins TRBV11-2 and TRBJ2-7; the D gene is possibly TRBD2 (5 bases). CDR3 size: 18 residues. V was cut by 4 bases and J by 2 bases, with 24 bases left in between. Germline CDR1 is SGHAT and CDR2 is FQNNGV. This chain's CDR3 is CASSYLAGGQANTYEQYF. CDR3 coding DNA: TGTGCCAGCAGCTATCTCGCGGGTGGGCAGGCGAACACCTACGAGCAGTACTTC.

The CDR3 here is CASSATGATNEKLFF. The CDR3 region has the DNA TGTGCCAGTAGTGCAACAGGTGCAACTAATGAAAAACTGTTTTTT. J is TRBJ1-4 and V is TRBV19; D perhaps matches TRBD1 (5 bases). V lost 5 bases to trimming and J lost 0 bases, with 10 bases between them. CDR1 and CDR2 from the germline V gene are LNHDA and SQIVND (reference sequence). The CDR3 totals 15 residues.

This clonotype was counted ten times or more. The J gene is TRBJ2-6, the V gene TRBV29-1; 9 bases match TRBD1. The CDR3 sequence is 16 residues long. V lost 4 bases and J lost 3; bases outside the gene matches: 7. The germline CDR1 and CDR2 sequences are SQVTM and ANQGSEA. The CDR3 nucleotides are TGCAGCGTTGTAGGACAGGGGTTGAATGGGGCCAACGTCCTGACTTTC. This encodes CSVVGQGLNGANVLTF. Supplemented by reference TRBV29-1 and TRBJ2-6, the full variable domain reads SAVISQKPSRDICQRGTSLTIQCQVDSQVTMMFWYRQQPGQSLTLIATANQGSEATYESGFVIDKFPISRPNLTFSTLTVSNMSPEDSSIYLCSVVGQGLNGANVLTFGAGSRLTVL.

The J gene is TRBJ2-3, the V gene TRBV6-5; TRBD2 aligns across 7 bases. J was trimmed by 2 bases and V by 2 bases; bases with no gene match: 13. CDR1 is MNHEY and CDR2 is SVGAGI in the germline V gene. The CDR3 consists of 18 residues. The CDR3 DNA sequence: TGTGCCAGCAGTTACAGTTACAGTGGCGGGGGAAACACAGATACGCAGTATTTT. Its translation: CASSYSYSGGGNTDTQYF.

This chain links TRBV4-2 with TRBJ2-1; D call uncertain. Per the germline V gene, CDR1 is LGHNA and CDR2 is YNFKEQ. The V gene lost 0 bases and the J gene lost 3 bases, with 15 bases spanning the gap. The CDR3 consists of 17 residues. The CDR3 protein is CASSQEGQGPSYNEQFF. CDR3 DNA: TGTGCCAGCAGCCAAGAAGGGCAAGGACCGAGCTACAATGAGCAGTTCTTC.

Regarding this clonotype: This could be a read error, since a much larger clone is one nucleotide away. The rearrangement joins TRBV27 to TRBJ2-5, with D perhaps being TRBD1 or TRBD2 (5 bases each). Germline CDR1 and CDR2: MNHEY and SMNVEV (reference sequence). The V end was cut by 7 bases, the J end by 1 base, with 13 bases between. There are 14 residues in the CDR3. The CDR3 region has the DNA TGTGCCAGCAAGGGACCAGGGAGCCAAGAGACCCAGTACTTC. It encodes CASKGPGSQETQYF.

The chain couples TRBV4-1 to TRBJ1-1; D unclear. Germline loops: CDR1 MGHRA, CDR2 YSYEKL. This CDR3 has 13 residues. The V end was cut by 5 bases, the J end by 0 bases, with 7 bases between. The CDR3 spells CASSKNMNTEAFF. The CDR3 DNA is TGCGCCAGCAGCAAAAATATGAACACTGAAGCTTTCTTT.

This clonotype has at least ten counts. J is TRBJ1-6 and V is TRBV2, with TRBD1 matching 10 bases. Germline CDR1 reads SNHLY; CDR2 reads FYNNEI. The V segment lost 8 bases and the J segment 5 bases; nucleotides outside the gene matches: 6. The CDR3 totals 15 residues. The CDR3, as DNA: TGTGCCAGCTTCGAAGGGACAGGGGATAATTCACCCCTCCACTTT. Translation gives CASFEGTGDNSPLHF.

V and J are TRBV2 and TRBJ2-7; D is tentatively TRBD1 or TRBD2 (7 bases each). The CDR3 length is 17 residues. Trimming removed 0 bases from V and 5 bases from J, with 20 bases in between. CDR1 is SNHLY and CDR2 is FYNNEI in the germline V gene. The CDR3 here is CASSEAGGTAGTDEQYF. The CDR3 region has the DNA TGTGCCAGCAGTGAAGCGGGAGGGACAGCGGGTACCGACGAGCAGTACTTC.

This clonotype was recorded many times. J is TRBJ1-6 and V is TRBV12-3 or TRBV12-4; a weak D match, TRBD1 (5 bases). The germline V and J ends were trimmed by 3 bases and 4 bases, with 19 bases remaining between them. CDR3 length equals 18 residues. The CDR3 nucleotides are TGTGCCAGCAGTTTCGTCGTCGGGGCGCGCCCTTATAATTCACCCCTCCACTTT. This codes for CASSFVVGARPYNSPLHF.

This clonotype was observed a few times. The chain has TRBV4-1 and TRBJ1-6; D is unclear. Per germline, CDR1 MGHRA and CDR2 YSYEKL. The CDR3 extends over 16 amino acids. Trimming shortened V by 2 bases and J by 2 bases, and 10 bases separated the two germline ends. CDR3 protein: CASSQRVTAYNSPLHF. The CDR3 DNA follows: TGCGCCAGCAGCCAACGGGTCACTGCCTATAATTCACCCCTCCACTTT.

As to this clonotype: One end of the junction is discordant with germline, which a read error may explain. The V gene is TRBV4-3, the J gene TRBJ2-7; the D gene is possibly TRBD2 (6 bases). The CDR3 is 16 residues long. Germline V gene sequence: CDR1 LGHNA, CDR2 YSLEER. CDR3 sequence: CASGQEVGLSTYEQYF. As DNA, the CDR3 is TGCGCCAGCGGCCAAGAAGTGGGACTGAGCACCTACGAGCAGTACTTC.

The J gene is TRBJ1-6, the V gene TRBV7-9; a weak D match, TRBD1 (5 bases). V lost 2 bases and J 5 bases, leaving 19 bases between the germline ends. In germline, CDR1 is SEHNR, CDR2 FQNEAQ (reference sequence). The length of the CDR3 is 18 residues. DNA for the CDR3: TGTGCCAGCAGCTTAAATCCGATTGGGTCCAGGGATAATTCACCCCTCCACTTT. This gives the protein CASSLNPIGSRDNSPLHF.

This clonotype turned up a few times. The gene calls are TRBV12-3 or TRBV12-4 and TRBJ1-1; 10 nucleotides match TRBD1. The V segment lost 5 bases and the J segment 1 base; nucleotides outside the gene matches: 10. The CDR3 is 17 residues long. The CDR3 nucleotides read TGTGCCAGCAGTCCGCCGGGACAGGGGTCTCCGAACACTGAAGCTTTCTTT. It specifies CASSPPGQGSPNTEAFF.

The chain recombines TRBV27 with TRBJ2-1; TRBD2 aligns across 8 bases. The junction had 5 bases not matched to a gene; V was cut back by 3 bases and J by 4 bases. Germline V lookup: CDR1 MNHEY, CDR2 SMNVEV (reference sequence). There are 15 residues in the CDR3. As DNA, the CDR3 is TGTGCCAGCAGTTTCGGAGCGGGGGTTTACAATGAGCAGTTCTTC. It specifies CASSFGAGVYNEQFF.